These 10 T cell receptor beta chains were sequenced from one sample in a study of blood T cell repertoires in COVID-19. Some clones are missing from TCRdb's copy, which holds only in-frame ones; the method was immunoSEQ multiplex PCR. The table shows 110,000 to 150,000 clones, with roughly 90% occurring only once. The specimen sequenced was peripheral blood. Every receptor here comes from a man between 60 and 75 years old with active or convalescent COVID-19.

The gene calls are TRBV3-1 (or the pseudogene TRBV3-2) and TRBJ1-1; TRBD1 might be the D (5 bases). The CDR3 contains 15 residues. Trimming cost V 10 bases and J 0 bases, with 18 bases left between them. Looked up from germline, CDR1 is LGHDT and CDR2 is YNNKEL (reference sequence). CDR3 nucleotides: TGTGCCACCTCAGGGCTCCCTCTTCTGAACACTGAAGCTTTCTTT. Translated, it gives CATSGLPLLNTEAFF.

The gene calls are TRBV6-2 or TRBV6-3 and TRBJ2-7; D remains ambiguous. Germline CDR1 and CDR2: MNHEY and SVGEGT. This CDR3 is built from 14 residues. V lost 1 base and J lost 0, with 7 bases in between. The CDR3 DNA is TGTGCCAGCAGTTACTTTGGGCCCTCCTACGAGCAGTACTTC. It is translated as CASSYFGPSYEQYF.

The chain combines TRBV6-6 with TRBJ1-4; unclear D gene. The CDR3 spans 15 residues. CDR1 MNHNY and CDR2 SVGAGI come from the germline V gene (reference sequence). Trimming removed 6 bases from V and 0 bases from J, with 11 bases in between. DNA of the CDR3: TGTGCCAGCAGCCCTTCGGGTGCAACTAATGAAAAACTGTTTTTT. Protein sequence: CASSPSGATNEKLFF.

This clone appeared a single time. The V call is TRBV5-1, the J call TRBJ2-7; 8 bases fit TRBD1. The germline gives CDR1 SGHRS, CDR2 YFSETQ. The CDR3 is 12 residues long. The trim removed 8 bases at V and 6 bases at J, leaving 7 bases unmatched. CDR3 nucleotide sequence: TGCGCCAGTTACGCAGGGGGCAGCGAGCAGTACTTC. Amino acids: CASYAGGSEQYF.

This clone was detected once. This sequence joins TRBV5-1 and TRBJ1-1; D not resolved. This CDR3 is built from 13 residues. From germline, CDR1 is SGHRS and CDR2 YFSETQ. V lost 5 bases to trimming and J lost 2 bases, with 10 bases between them. In DNA form, the CDR3 reads TGCGCCAGCAGGTCCACGGTTAACACTGAAGCTTTCTTT. Its translation is CASRSTVNTEAFF.

This clone was detected only a few times. The genes are TRBV14 and TRBJ2-3, with a possible D match to TRBD2 (5 bases). The CDR3 is 15 amino acids. Per germline, CDR1 SGHDN and CDR2 FVKESK. Trimming removed 4 bases from V and 2 bases from J, with 13 bases in between. The CDR3, as DNA: TGTGCCAGCAGCCCATACTTAGACTACACAGATACGCAGTATTTT. It is translated as CASSPYLDYTDTQYF.

This chain uses TRBV19 with TRBJ2-3; TRBD1 might be the D (5 bases). The germline CDR1 and CDR2 sequences are LNHDA and SQIVND (reference sequence). V was shortened by 4 bases and J by 5 bases, with 25 bases between the two germline ends. The CDR3 runs to 18 residues. CDR3 DNA sequence: TGTGCCAGTAGTACTCAAAATTGGGGCGGTGGAGTCAGAGATACGCAGTATTTT. Translating gives CASSTQNWGGGVRDTQYF.

The rearrangement joins TRBV18 to TRBJ2-3, with D perhaps matching TRBD1 (6 bases). Germline CDR1 KGHSH, CDR2 LQKENI. This CDR3 is 14 amino acids long. Trimming stripped 0 bases from V and 4 bases from J, with 8 bases between. CDR3 sequence (DNA): TGTGCCAGCTCACCACCGGACAGTTCAGATACGCAGTATTTT. Protein product: CASSPPDSSDTQYF.

This clone was detected only a few times. Other DNA sequences within the sample encode an identical CDR3. The rearrangement joins TRBV6-5 to TRBJ1-3; no definite D call. Germline CDR1 and CDR2: MNHEY and SVGAGI. V dropped 7 bases and J dropped 3 bases, with 4 bases sitting between them. This CDR3 region has 11 residues. The CDR3 sequence: CASIRGNTIYF. CDR3 nucleotide sequence: TGTGCCAGCATTCGTGGAAACACCATATATTTT.

The chain joins TRBV28 to TRBJ1-5, with TRBD1 matching 8 bases. V lost 5 bases, J lost 9 bases, and 15 bases stayed unmatched. The CDR3 consists of 16 residues. CDR1 is MDHEN, CDR2 SYDVKM, per germline. As DNA, the CDR3 is TGTGCCAGCAGTAATTTGGGGACAGGCAGTCCCCGGCCCCAGCATTTT. As protein: CASSNLGTGSPRPQHF.